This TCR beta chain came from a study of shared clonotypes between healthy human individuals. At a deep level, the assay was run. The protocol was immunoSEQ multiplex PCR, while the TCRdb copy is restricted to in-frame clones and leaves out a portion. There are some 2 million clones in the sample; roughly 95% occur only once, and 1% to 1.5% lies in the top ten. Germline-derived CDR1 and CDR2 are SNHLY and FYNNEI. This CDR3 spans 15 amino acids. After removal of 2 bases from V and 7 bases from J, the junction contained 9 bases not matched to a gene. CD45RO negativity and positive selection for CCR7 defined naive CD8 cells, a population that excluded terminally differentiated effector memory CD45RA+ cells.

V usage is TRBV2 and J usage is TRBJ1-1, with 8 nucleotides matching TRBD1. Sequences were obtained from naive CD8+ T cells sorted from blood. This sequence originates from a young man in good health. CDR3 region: CASSEPSGQGGEAFF. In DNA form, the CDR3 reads TGTGCCAGCAGTGAACCAAGTGGACAGGGTGGTGAAGCTTTCTTT.